The rows below give T cell receptor beta chains drawn from one sample of a study of T cell responses to AZD1222 COVID-19 vaccine. Using immunoSEQ multiplex PCR, the repertoire was profiled, and TCRdb retains in-frame clones only, with some absent. The repertoire consists of 90,000 to 120,000 clones, with more than 80% occurring once and the leading ten covering 6.5% to 8%. The source material was peripheral blood, sampled on day 0 of AZD1222 vaccination. The receptors were sampled from an adult in good health. Both conserved end residues are part of each CDR3. The order of the fields is clone size, V gene, D gene, J gene, CDR3 protein, CDR3 DNA. The D gene is left open where the match is weak. Size is omitted from some rows. Given values are once, few, many or a class for expanded clones.

clone_size: .
v_call: TRBV7-2
d_call: TRBD1
j_call: TRBJ2-5
cdr3_aa: CASSFPRTGGETQYF
cdr3_nt: TGTGCCAGCAGCTTTCCCCGGACAGGCGGAGAGACCCAGTACTTC

clone_size: .
v_call: TRBV18
d_call: .
j_call: TRBJ2-7
cdr3_aa: CASSPPYSAYYEQYF
cdr3_nt: TGTGCCAGCTCACCACCGTACAGCGCCTATTACGAGCAGTACTTC

clone_size: once
v_call: TRBV5-4
d_call: .
j_call: TRBJ2-3
cdr3_aa: CASSLGRSGTDTQYF
cdr3_nt: TGTGCCAGCAGCTTGGGACGGAGCGGAACAGATACGCAGTATTTT

clone_size: .
v_call: TRBV5-6
d_call: .
j_call: TRBJ1-2
cdr3_aa: CASSPDKYGYTF
cdr3_nt: TGTGCCAGCAGCCCGGACAAGTATGGCTACACCTTC

clone_size: .
v_call: TRBV4-3
d_call: .
j_call: TRBJ2-3
cdr3_aa: CASSQGFGTDTQYF
cdr3_nt: TGCGCCAGCAGCCAAGGGTTTGGCACAGATACGCAGTATTTT

clone_size: .
v_call: TRBV4-3
d_call: TRBD1
j_call: TRBJ2-2
cdr3_aa: CASSQDPTGTGNTGELFF
cdr3_nt: TGCGCCAGCAGCCAAGATCCAACCGGGACAGGGAACACCGGGGAGCTGTTTTTT

clone_size: .
v_call: TRBV11-2
d_call: .
j_call: TRBJ2-7
cdr3_aa: CASSLGGGSSEQYF
cdr3_nt: TGTGCCAGCAGCTTAGGAGGGGGTTCGAGTGAGCAGTACTTC

clone_size: .
v_call: TRBV4-3
d_call: .
j_call: TRBJ2-3
cdr3_aa: CASSQDAARADTQYF
cdr3_nt: TGCGCCAGCAGCCAAGACGCGGCAAGAGCAGATACGCAGTATTTT

clone_size: .
v_call: TRBV5-1
d_call: TRBD1
j_call: TRBJ1-2
cdr3_aa: CASSPGQGHYGYTF
cdr3_nt: TGCGCCAGCAGCCCGGGACAGGGGCACTATGGCTACACCTTC

clone_size: few
v_call: TRBV7-2
d_call: TRBD2
j_call: TRBJ2-5
cdr3_aa: CASSLGLAGVETQYF
cdr3_nt: TGTGCCAGCAGCTTAGGGCTAGCGGGTGTAGAGACCCAGTACTTC

clone_size: .
v_call: TRBV11-2
d_call: TRBD1
j_call: TRBJ2-7
cdr3_aa: CASSLAGQGPHEQYF
cdr3_nt: TGTGCCAGCAGCTTAGCGGGACAGGGTCCCCACGAGCAGTACTTC

clone_size: .
v_call: TRBV5-1
d_call: .
j_call: TRBJ2-5
cdr3_aa: CASSLRLGQSIQETQYF
cdr3_nt: TGCGCCAGCAGCTTGAGGTTAGGACAGAGCATCCAAGAGACCCAGTACTTC

clone_size: .
v_call: TRBV18
d_call: .
j_call: TRBJ2-3
cdr3_aa: CASSPPGASKADTQYF
cdr3_nt: TGTGCCAGCTCACCCCCGGGGGCTAGCAAAGCAGATACGCAGTATTTT

clone_size: .
v_call: TRBV5-1
d_call: .
j_call: TRBJ1-6
cdr3_aa: CASSWGGGSSYNSPLHF
cdr3_nt: TGCGCCAGCAGCTGGGGCGGCGGGAGCTCCTATAATTCACCCCTCCACTTT

clone_size: .
v_call: TRBV9
d_call: TRBD1
j_call: TRBJ1-4
cdr3_aa: CASSPRTGEGEKLFF
cdr3_nt: TGTGCCAGCAGCCCTCGGACAGGGGAGGGTGAAAAACTGTTTTTT

clone_size: .
v_call: TRBV7-9
d_call: TRBD1
j_call: TRBJ1-2
cdr3_aa: CASSLEGTGGAYGYTF
cdr3_nt: TGTGCCAGCAGCTTAGAAGGTACAGGGGGGGCCTATGGCTACACCTTC

clone_size: .
v_call: TRBV18
d_call: .
j_call: TRBJ2-3
cdr3_aa: CASSPSDTQYF
cdr3_nt: TGTGCCAGCTCACCATCAGATACGCAGTATTTT

clone_size: .
v_call: TRBV1
d_call: .
j_call: TRBJ2-3
cdr3_aa: CTSSLPSGSTDTQYF
cdr3_nt: TGCACCAGCAGCCTTCCTAGCGGGAGCACAGATACGCAGTATTTT